This is a list of T cell receptor beta chains from one sample in a study of blood T cell repertoires in COVID-19. Data came from immunoSEQ multiplex PCR; TCRdb stores just in-frame clones and leaves some out. Among about 64,000 clones listed, approximately 86% were seen once. The sample consisted of peripheral blood. Receptors were obtained from a man aged 40-55 years with acute or convalescent COVID-19. CDR3s include the opening cysteine and the closing phenylalanine or tryptophan. Fields, in order: J gene, D gene, V gene, clone size, CDR3 DNA, CDR3 protein. D genes are given only for firm matches. Part of the rows lack a size; the others show once, few, many or a class for expanded clones.

>TRBJ1-1|.|TRBV11-3|.
TGTGCCAGCAGCTTAGAGGGAGGGACAACTGAAGCTTTCTTT
CASSLEGGTTEAFF
>TRBJ2-2|TRBD2|TRBV7-3|.
TGTGCCAGCAGCGCTACTAGCGGGGGGGCCAGAACCGGGGAGCTGTTTTTT
CASSATSGGARTGELFF
>TRBJ1-2|.|TRBV19|.
TGTGCCAGTAGTACCCAAATCTATGGCTACACCTTC
CASSTQIYGYTF
>TRBJ1-2|.|TRBV4-2|once
TGTGCCAGCAGCCAAGAGTTCGGGGGGCAGTATGGCTACACCTTC
CASSQEFGGQYGYTF
>TRBJ1-2|.|TRBV19|.
TGTGCCAGTAGTTCCGGCTTAGCGATTAACTATGGCTACACCTTC
CASSSGLAINYGYTF
>TRBJ1-6|TRBD1|TRBV10-2|.
TGCGCCAGCCGGGGACAGGGTAGTTCACCCCTCCACTTT
CASRGQGSSPLHF
>TRBJ1-2|.|TRBV11-2|.
TGTGCCAGCAGCTTGCTTCGGCCGGACCAGGGGGGCTACACCTTC
CASSLLRPDQGGYTF
>TRBJ2-2|.|TRBV14|.
TGTGCCAGCAGCCCCCTCACCGGGGAGCTGTTTTTT
CASSPLTGELFF
>TRBJ1-5|.|TRBV6-5|.
TGTGCCAGCAGTCCGCGACAGGTCAATCAGCCCCAGCATTTT
CASSPRQVNQPQHF
>TRBJ1-1|.|TRBV4-2|.
TGTGCCAGCAGGGAAGGACAGATGAACACTGAAGCTTTCTTT
CASREGQMNTEAFF
>TRBJ2-1|.|TRBV4-1|.
TGCGCCAGCAGCCAAGGTATGGCAACAGGGAGCCACAATGAGCAGTTCTTC
CASSQGMATGSHNEQFF
>TRBJ2-1|TRBD2|TRBV5-1|.
TGCGCCAGCTATGTAGCGGGGTGGAATGAGCAGTTCTTC
CASYVAGWNEQFF
>TRBJ1-1|.|TRBV25-1|few
TGTGCCAGTTGGGGGGGGACCACTGAAGCTTTCTTT
CASWGGTTEAFF
>TRBJ2-3|TRBD1|TRBV19|.
TGTGCCAGTAGTATAGGAAGCAGGACAGGAGATACGCAGTATTTT
CASSIGSRTGDTQYF
>TRBJ2-1|.|TRBV19|.
TGTGCCAGTAGCCTCCAGGTCGGTGAGCAGTTCTTC
CASSLQVGEQFF
>TRBJ2-1|TRBD1|TRBV15|.
TGTGCCACCAGCGGCCCCCGGGGGACAGGGAAAATTCTTGAGCAGTTCTTC
CATSGPRGTGKILEQFF
>TRBJ2-7|TRBD1|TRBV5-1|.
TGCGCCAGCAGCTTCCTGGGGACAGGGAGTTACGAGCAGTACTTC
CASSFLGTGSYEQYF
>TRBJ2-5|.|TRBV3-1/TRBV3-2|few
TGTGCCAGCAGCCAAGACCCCCGGGTAGGAGAGACCCAGTACTTC
CASSQDPRVGETQYF
>TRBJ1-5|TRBD1|TRBV7-8|.
TGTGCCAGCAGTAAAGGACAGGGAACGGGCAATCAGCCCCAGCATTTT
CASSKGQGTGNQPQHF
>TRBJ2-3|TRBD2|TRBV9|.
TGTGCCAGCAGCGCCGGGGGGGGCCCAGATACGCAGTATTTT
CASSAGGGPDTQYF
>TRBJ1-4|.|TRBV5-6|.
TGTGCCAGCAGCCAATCCCCCAGGGGACGGGAAGTATCCTTT
CASSQSPRGREVSF
>TRBJ1-1|.|TRBV5-1|.
TGCGCCAGCAGCTTGATTTTCGGGAGCAGCACTGAAGCTTTCTTT
CASSLIFGSSTEAFF
>TRBJ2-2|TRBD1|TRBV18|.
TGTGCCAGCTACAGGGGATTGAACACCGGGGAGCTGTTTTTT
CASYRGLNTGELFF
>TRBJ2-5|TRBD1|TRBV2|.
TGTGCCAGCAGTGAAGGACAGGGGGAGACCCAGTACTTC
CASSEGQGETQYF
>TRBJ2-5|TRBD2|TRBV11-3|.
TGTGCCAGCAGCCCGGGACTAGCGGGGGAGCAAGAGACCCAGTACTTC
CASSPGLAGEQETQYF